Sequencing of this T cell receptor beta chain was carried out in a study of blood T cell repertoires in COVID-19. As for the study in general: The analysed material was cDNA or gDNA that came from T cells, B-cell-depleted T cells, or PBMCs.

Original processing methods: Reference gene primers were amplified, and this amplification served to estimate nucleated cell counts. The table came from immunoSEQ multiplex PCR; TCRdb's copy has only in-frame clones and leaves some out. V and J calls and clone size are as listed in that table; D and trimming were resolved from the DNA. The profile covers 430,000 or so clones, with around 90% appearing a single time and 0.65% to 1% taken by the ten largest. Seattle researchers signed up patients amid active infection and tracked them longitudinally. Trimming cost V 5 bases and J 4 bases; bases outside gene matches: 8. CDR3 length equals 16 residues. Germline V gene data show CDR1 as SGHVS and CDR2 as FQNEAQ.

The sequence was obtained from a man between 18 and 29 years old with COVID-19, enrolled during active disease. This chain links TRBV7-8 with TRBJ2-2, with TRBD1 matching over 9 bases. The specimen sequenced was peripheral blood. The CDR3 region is CASSPYRGRVTGELFF. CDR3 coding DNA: TGTGCCAGCAGCCCGTACAGGGGGCGCGTCACCGGGGAGCTGTTTTTT. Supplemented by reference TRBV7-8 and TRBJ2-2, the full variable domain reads GAGVSQSPRYKVAKRGQDVALRCDPISGHVSLFWYQQALGQGPEFLTYFQNEAQLDKSGLPSDRFFAERPEGSVSTLKIQRTQQEDSAVYLCASSPYRGRVTGELFFGEGSRLTVL.